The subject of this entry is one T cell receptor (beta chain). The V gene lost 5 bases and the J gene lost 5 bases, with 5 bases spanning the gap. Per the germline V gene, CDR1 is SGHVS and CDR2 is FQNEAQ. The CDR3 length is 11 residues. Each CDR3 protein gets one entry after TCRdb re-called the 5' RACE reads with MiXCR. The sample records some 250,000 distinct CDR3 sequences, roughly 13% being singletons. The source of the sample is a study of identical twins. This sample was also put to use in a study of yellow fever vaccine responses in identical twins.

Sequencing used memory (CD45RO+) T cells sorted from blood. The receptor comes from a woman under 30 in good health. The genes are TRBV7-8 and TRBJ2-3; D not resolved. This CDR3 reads CASSGEDTQYF. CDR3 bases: TGTGCCAGCAGCGGGGAAGATACGCAGTATTTT.